This entry lists 20 T cell receptor beta chains sequenced from one sample in a study of cytomegalovirus exposure and HLA in healthy donors. The assay was immunoSEQ multiplex PCR, and TCRdb's table has in-frame clones only and misses some. The sample contains around 120,000 clones, 85% to 90% of which appear only once. The sequenced material came from PBMCs. These receptors were collected from a woman between 18 and 30 years old in good health and CMV-seropositive.

The rearrangement uses TRBV5-6 and TRBJ1-1; 7 nucleotides match TRBD1. The CDR3 totals 14 residues. With V trimmed by 3 bases and J by 4 bases, 6 bases remained unmatched. Germline lookup yields CDR1 SGHDT and CDR2 YYEEEE. This chain's CDR3 is CASSSDRRTTEAFF. The DNA for the CDR3 is TGTGCCAGCAGCTCGGACAGGAGAACCACTGAAGCTTTCTTT. The full variable domain, rest sourced from reference TRBV5-6 and TRBJ1-1, is DAGVTQSPTHLIKTRGQQVTLRCSPKSGHDTVSWYQQALGQGPQFIFQYYEEEERQRGNFPDRFSGHQFPNYSSELNVNALLLGDSALYLCASSSDRRTTEAFFGQGTRLTVV.

The DNA of the CDR3 is TGTGCCAGCAGTTTCGGGGGGGAAGGCAGCTACGAGCAGTACTTC. Amino acids: CASSFGGEGSYEQYF. The gene calls are TRBV27 and TRBJ2-7, with 8 bases aligning to TRBD2. This CDR3 has 15 residues. Trimming removed 3 bases from V and 3 bases from J; junction bases left unmatched: 7. Looked up from germline, CDR1 is MNHEY and CDR2 is SMNVEV (reference sequence).

V usage is TRBV28 and J usage is TRBJ1-2, with 7 bases aligning to TRBD1. This CDR3 is built from 14 residues. J was trimmed by 0 bases and V by 6 bases; bases with no gene match: 4. Germline V CDR1 and CDR2: MDHEN, SYDVKM. The CDR3 DNA is TGTGCCAGCAGCTCGCAGGGGGCTAACTATGGCTACACCTTC. Translation gives CASSSQGANYGYTF.

This clone was found a few times. V and J are TRBV5-4 and TRBJ1-1, with 7 bases matching TRBD1. There are 13 residues in the CDR3. V shed 4 bases, J shed 2 bases, and the junction held 2 bases outside the gene matches. The germline CDR1 and CDR2 sequences are SGHNT and YYREEE (reference sequence). The CDR3 is CASSRDSNTEAFF. The CDR3 DNA sequence: TGTGCCAGCAGCCGGGACAGCAACACTGAAGCTTTCTTT.

The chain uses TRBV6-5 and TRBJ2-1; TRBD2 aligns across 10 bases. The CDR3 covers 15 residues. J lost 9 bases, V lost 2 bases, and 7 bases had no gene match. CDR1 and CDR2 (germline): MNHEY, SVGAGI. The CDR3 DNA reads as TGTGCCAGCAGTTACCGCCTAGCGGGAGCCGGTGAGCAGTTCTTC. Translating it yields CASSYRLAGAGEQFF.

This chain connects TRBV11-2 to TRBJ2-1; a possible D gene is TRBD2 (5 bases). Germline lookup yields CDR1 SGHAT and CDR2 FQNNGV. This CDR3 region has 15 residues. The ends were cut back, 2 bases at V and 4 bases at J, with 12 bases in the middle. The CDR3 DNA follows: TGTGCCAGCAGCTTAAGGTGGGAGTCTTACAATGAGCAGTTCTTC. It specifies CASSLRWESYNEQFF. The full variable domain, completed using reference TRBV11-2 and TRBJ2-1, is EAGVAQSPRYKIIEKRQSVAFWCNPISGHATLYWYQQILGQGPKLLIQFQNNGVVDDSQLPKDRFSAERLKGVDSTLKIQPAKLEDSAVYLCASSLRWESYNEQFFGPGTRLTVL.

V is TRBV11-2 and J is TRBJ1-6; 7 bases are shared with TRBD1. After removal of 5 bases from V and 7 bases from J, the junction contained 5 bases not matched to a gene. The germline V gene has CDR1 SGHAT and CDR2 FQNNGV. The CDR3 has 14 residues. The CDR3 nucleotides are TGTGCCAGCAGCCTCGGGACAGAAAATTCACCCCTCCACTTT. Its translation: CASSLGTENSPLHF.

The chain carries TRBV7-9 and TRBJ1-1; tentative D call: TRBD1 (6 bases). Germline CDR1 and CDR2: SEHNR and FQNEAQ (reference sequence). The V end lost 4 bases, the J end lost 7 bases, and 19 bases lay between the germline ends. The CDR3 runs 15 residues. In nucleotides, the CDR3 is TGTGCCAGCAGCTCCGTACAGGGTTATCGCAATGAAGCTTTCTTT. It is translated as CASSSVQGYRNEAFF.

The chain carries TRBV19 and TRBJ1-5; 7 nucleotides match TRBD1. The germline CDR1 and CDR2 sequences are LNHDA and SQIVND (reference sequence). This CDR3 spans 13 amino acids. Germline trimming cut 5 bases from V and 11 bases from J; bases unmatched to any gene: 9. The CDR3 sequence: CASSSDGQGAQHF. In DNA, the CDR3 is TGTGCCAGTAGTTCGGACGGCCAGGGGGCCCAGCATTTT. The full variable domain, completed using reference TRBV19 and TRBJ1-5, is DGGITQSPKYLFRKEGQNVTLSCEQNLNHDAMYWYRQDPGQGLRLIYYSQIVNDFQKGDIAEGYSVSREKKESFPLTVTSAQKNPTAFYLCASSSDGQGAQHFGDGTRLSIL.

The chain employs TRBV27 and TRBJ2-7; D perhaps matches TRBD1 (6 bases). The CDR3 runs to 13 residues. The germline gives CDR1 MNHEY, CDR2 SMNVEV (reference sequence). Trimming removed 6 bases from V and 3 bases from J, with 12 bases in between. The CDR3 region is CASSDVGGYEQYF. The CDR3 DNA sequence: TGTGCCAGCAGCGACGTAGGGGGCTACGAGCAGTACTTC.

This CDR3 is CASSLRSGGWGEQYF. CDR3 coding DNA: TGTGCCAGCAGCTTACGCTCAGGGGGCTGGGGCGAGCAGTACTTC. The chain has TRBV7-6 and TRBJ2-7; 8 bases map to TRBD1. This CDR3 spans 15 amino acids. Germline loops: CDR1 SGHVS, CDR2 FNYEAQ. V gave up 2 bases and J gave up 6 bases; unmatched junction bases: 9.

This chain connects TRBV27 to TRBJ2-7; TRBD2 matches 10 bases. The CDR3 contains 16 residues. J lost 5 bases, V lost 4 bases, and 11 bases had no gene match. Germline loops: CDR1 MNHEY, CDR2 SMNVEV (reference sequence). The CDR3 reads CASSSSLVAGGHEQYF. CDR3 bases: TGTGCCAGCAGTTCCTCCCTGGTAGCGGGAGGTCACGAGCAGTACTTC.

The CDR3 loop is CASSDPDNRANQPQHF. CDR3 DNA: TGTGCCAGCAGTGACCCCGATAACAGGGCGAATCAGCCCCAGCATTTT. V is TRBV6-4 and J is TRBJ1-5; a weak D match, TRBD1 (6 bases). The V end was cut by 2 bases, the J end by 4 bases, with 15 bases between. This CDR3 region has 16 residues. Germline V gene sequence: CDR1 MRHNA, CDR2 SNTAGT.

This chain connects TRBV27 to TRBJ1-6; 7 nucleotides agree with TRBD1. Unmatched junction bases numbered 9, after V lost 6 bases and J lost 7 bases. Per germline, CDR1 MNHEY and CDR2 SMNVEV (reference sequence). This CDR3 region has 15 residues. The CDR3 loop reads CASSFRQGRNSPLHF. The CDR3 coding sequence is TGTGCCAGCAGCTTTAGACAGGGAAGGAATTCACCCCTCCACTTT.

The chain combines TRBV27 with TRBJ1-2; tentative D call: TRBD1 (5 bases). The CDR3 length is 13 residues. CDR1 is MNHEY and CDR2 is SMNVEV in the germline V gene (reference sequence). The V end was cut by 8 bases, the J end by 7 bases, with 17 bases between. The CDR3 nucleotides read TGTGCCAGCCGTACGGGGGTAGGAGGTGGCTACACCTTC. Translated: CASRTGVGGGYTF.

This clone has a handful of counts. This sequence joins TRBV25-1 and TRBJ1-5, with unresolved D. Trimming cost V 3 bases and J 0 bases, with 6 bases left between them. Germline CDR1 is MGHDK and CDR2 is SYGVNS. This CDR3 is built from 14 residues. CDR3: CASSDFYSNQPQHF. The CDR3, as DNA: TGTGCCAGCAGTGATTTCTATAGCAATCAGCCCCAGCATTTT.

This clone was seen only once. The rearrangement joins TRBV5-8 to TRBJ1-5; D possibly corresponds to TRBD1 (6 bases). CDR3 length equals 15 residues. V lost 0 bases to trimming and J lost 7 bases, with 14 bases between them. Per germline, CDR1 SGHTS and CDR2 YDEGEE. The CDR3 here is CASSLEGGQRQPQHF. CDR3 coding DNA: TGTGCCAGCAGCTTGGAGGGGGGGCAGCGGCAGCCCCAGCATTTT.

This clone was observed a single time. The chain carries TRBV5-4 and TRBJ1-1; D is undetermined. V shed 4 bases and J shed 1 base, with 17 bases lying between them. Germline values: CDR1 SGHNT, CDR2 YYREEE (reference sequence). This CDR3 region has 16 residues. CDR3 protein: CASSRLGHITNTEAFF. CDR3 DNA sequence: TGTGCCAGCAGCCGCCTTGGGCACATAACGAACACTGAAGCTTTCTTT. Using reference TRBV5-4 and TRBJ1-1 for the parts outside the CDR3, the full variable domain is ETGVTQSPTHLIKTRGQQVTLRCSSQSGHNTVSWYQQALGQGPQFIFQYYREEENGRGNFPPRFSGLQFPNYSSELNVNALELDDSALYLCASSRLGHITNTEAFFGQGTRLTVV.

The rearrangement links TRBV7-9 to TRBJ2-7; 11 bases are a match to TRBD2. The trim removed 4 bases at V and 3 bases at J, leaving 8 bases unmatched. Germline V gene data show CDR1 as SEHNR and CDR2 as FQNEAQ (reference sequence). The length of the CDR3 is 16 residues. CDR3 coding DNA: TGTGCCAGCAGCTCCTTAGCGGGAGGGGAGATCTACGAGCAGTACTTC. The encoded protein is CASSSLAGGEIYEQYF.

This chain's CDR3 is CASAKGQNPNYGYTF. The CDR3 nucleotides read TGTGCCAGCGCGAAGGGACAGAATCCGAACTATGGCTACACCTTC. This rearrangement joins TRBV5-5 to TRBJ1-2; TRBD1 agrees at 7 bases. In germline, CDR1 is SGHKS, CDR2 YYEKEE (reference sequence). The CDR3 loop spans 15 amino acids. The V segment lost 7 bases and the J segment 2 bases; nucleotides outside the gene matches: 11.